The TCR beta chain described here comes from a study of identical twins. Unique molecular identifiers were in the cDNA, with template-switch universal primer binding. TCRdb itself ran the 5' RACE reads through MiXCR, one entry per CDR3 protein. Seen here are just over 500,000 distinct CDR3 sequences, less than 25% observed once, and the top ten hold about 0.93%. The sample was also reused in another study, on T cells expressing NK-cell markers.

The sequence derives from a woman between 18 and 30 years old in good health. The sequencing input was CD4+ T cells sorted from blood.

CDR3 nucleotide sequence: TGCGCCAGCAGCCTGGGGGGAGCTTTAGGGAACACTGAAGCTTTCTTT. It codes for CASSLGGALGNTEAFF. The chain joins TRBV5-1 to TRBJ1-1; D may be TRBD1 (5 bases). The germline V gene has CDR1 SGHRS and CDR2 YFSETQ. This CDR3 is built from 16 residues. V lost 4 bases and J lost 1, with 17 bases in between.